This TCR beta chain is drawn from a study of control samples from healthy donors and cancer patients. V lost 0 bases and J lost 7, with 12 bases in between. From germline, CDR1 is SGHDN and CDR2 FVKESK. The CDR3 runs to 15 residues. Produced via immunoSEQ multiplex PCR; TCRdb's table is partial and in-frame only. Its listing shows about 200,000 clones. The chain uses TRBV14 and TRBJ2-2; possible D gene TRBD2, 6 bases. The sequenced material came from blood. The TCR originated in a woman in her twenties or thirties in good health. The CDR3 DNA follows: TGTGCCAGCAGCCAAGACTGGGGGGAGCTCGGGGAGCTGTTTTTT. Encoded protein: CASSQDWGELGELFF.